This T cell receptor beta chain originates from a study of long-term antiretroviral therapy in people with HIV. Study-wide findings and caveats: Pre-ART clonal expansions dominated every time point's repertoire. There were no data on ART adherence, viral resistance or therapy changes, a gap that limits inferences about post-ART repertoire changes.

Comment on this clone: Antigen specificity is unknown.

Looked up from germline, CDR1 is SGHRS and CDR2 is YFSETQ. The CDR3 loop spans 20 amino acids. The ends were cut back, 0 bases at V and 0 bases at J, with 19 bases in the middle. The immunoSEQ assay was v3.0, run at survey level. Only in-frame clones appear in the TCRdb table, and some are missing; sequencing was by immunoSEQ multiplex PCR. The table has some 20,000 clones, approximately 84% seen once; the top ten hold roughly 8%. At least one PBMC sample before ART and at least two after were required. In the United States, treatment was given to all participants with HIV. Source: unsorted PBMCs, taken 0.9 years after starting antiretroviral therapy. This sequence originates from a man aged 18 to 29 with HIV. The V and J genes are TRBV5-1 and TRBJ2-6; D is ambiguous. In DNA, the CDR3 is TGCGCCAGCAGCTTGGAGGCAAGGAAAGGCCTTACCTCTGGGGCCAACGTCCTGACTTTC. Its protein is CASSLEARKGLTSGANVLTF. The full variable domain, its missing parts supplied by reference TRBV5-1 and TRBJ2-6, is KAGVTQTPRYLIKTRGQQVTLSCSPISGHRSVSWYQQTPGQGLQFLFEYFSETQRNKGNFPGRFSGRQFSNSRSEMNVSTLELGDSALYLCASSLEARKGLTSGANVLTFGAGSRLTVL.